Listed below are T cell receptor beta chains from one sample, sequenced in a study of cytomegalovirus exposure and HLA in healthy donors. Assay: immunoSEQ multiplex PCR; the TCRdb copy retains only in-frame clones and omits some. The sample contains tens of thousands of clones, approximately 80% of which appear only once. The sample was PBMCs. The receptors come from a man between 25 and 39 years old in good health and CMV-seronegative. The CDR3 runs from the conserved cysteine through the conserved F or W. D genes are given only for firm matches. Clone size, where shown, is once, few, many, or a class for clones that have expanded.

abundance: once; j_gene: TRBJ1-2; v_gene: TRBV6-1; d_gene: .; CDR3nt: TGTGCCAGCACCGGCGGGACGGCGAACTATGGCTACACCTTC; CDR3aa: CASTGGTANYGYTF
abundance: .; j_gene: TRBJ1-6; v_gene: TRBV18; d_gene: TRBD1; CDR3nt: TGTGCCAGCTCAAACAGGGGGCTCGATTCACCCCTCCACTTT; CDR3aa: CASSNRGLDSPLHF
abundance: .; j_gene: TRBJ2-3; v_gene: TRBV9; d_gene: TRBD1; CDR3nt: TGTGCCAGCAGCGTAGAGCACAGGGGATACACAGATACGCAGTATTTT; CDR3aa: CASSVEHRGYTDTQYF
abundance: .; j_gene: TRBJ2-3; v_gene: TRBV5-6; d_gene: .; CDR3nt: TGTGCCAGCAGCTCATTGGGGAGGAGCACAGATACGCAGTATTTT; CDR3aa: CASSSLGRSTDTQYF
abundance: .; j_gene: TRBJ1-3; v_gene: TRBV5-4; d_gene: TRBD1; CDR3nt: TGTGCCAGCAGCTCAACAGGGGCTGGAAACACCATATATTTT; CDR3aa: CASSSTGAGNTIYF
abundance: .; j_gene: TRBJ2-1; v_gene: TRBV27; d_gene: TRBD2; CDR3nt: TGTGCCAGCAGTTCAGGACTAGCCTCCTACAATGAGCAGTTCTTC; CDR3aa: CASSSGLASYNEQFF
abundance: .; j_gene: TRBJ1-2; v_gene: TRBV18; d_gene: .; CDR3nt: TGTGCCAGCGAGGCGGGGGGGCGCGGCTATGGCTACACCTTC; CDR3aa: CASEAGGRGYGYTF
abundance: .; j_gene: TRBJ1-5; v_gene: TRBV5-4; d_gene: .; CDR3nt: TGTGCCAGCAGCTTGTTGGGGGCAGGTCAGCCCCAGCATTTT; CDR3aa: CASSLLGAGQPQHF
abundance: .; j_gene: TRBJ2-7; v_gene: TRBV19; d_gene: .; CDR3nt: TGTGCCAGTAGTATATCGGCTTCGGGGGAGCAGTACTTC; CDR3aa: CASSISASGEQYF
abundance: .; j_gene: TRBJ2-2; v_gene: TRBV19; d_gene: .; CDR3nt: TGTGCCAGTAGTATACCCTACACCGGGGAGCTGTTTTTT; CDR3aa: CASSIPYTGELFF
abundance: .; j_gene: TRBJ1-4; v_gene: TRBV14; d_gene: .; CDR3nt: TGTGCCAGCAGCCAAGGGTATACATCCGGGAAACTGTTTTTT; CDR3aa: CASSQGYTSGKLFF
abundance: .; j_gene: TRBJ2-5; v_gene: TRBV7-2; d_gene: TRBD2; CDR3nt: TGTGCCAGCAGCTTAGGAGATACTAGCGGGTACCAAGAGACCCAGTACTTC; CDR3aa: CASSLGDTSGYQETQYF
abundance: .; j_gene: TRBJ1-4; v_gene: TRBV25-1; d_gene: TRBD1; CDR3nt: TGTGCCAGCAGTGAACCACAGGGGAGAGGGACTAATGAAAAACTGTTTTTT; CDR3aa: CASSEPQGRGTNEKLFF
abundance: .; j_gene: TRBJ2-1; v_gene: TRBV18; d_gene: TRBD2; CDR3nt: TGTGCCAGCTCACCGGGGACTAGCGGGATCAATGAGCAGTTCTTC; CDR3aa: CASSPGTSGINEQFF
abundance: .; j_gene: TRBJ2-7; v_gene: TRBV28; d_gene: .; CDR3nt: TGTGCCAGCAGTCCGGGGAGTATCGAGCAGTACTTC; CDR3aa: CASSPGSIEQYF
abundance: .; j_gene: TRBJ2-3; v_gene: TRBV4-3; d_gene: .; CDR3nt: TGCGCCAGCAGCCAAGATCGAATTAGTATCGCAGATACGCAGTATTTT; CDR3aa: CASSQDRISIADTQYF
abundance: .; j_gene: TRBJ1-1; v_gene: TRBV11-2; d_gene: .; CDR3nt: TGTGCCAGCAGCTTAGTCTTAGGGGTGAGGAACACTGAAGCTTTCTTT; CDR3aa: CASSLVLGVRNTEAFF
abundance: once; j_gene: TRBJ2-3; v_gene: TRBV6-1; d_gene: .; CDR3nt: TGTGCCAGCAGTGAAGAACGGGGTGGCACAGATACGCAGTATTTT; CDR3aa: CASSEERGGTDTQYF
abundance: .; j_gene: TRBJ1-5; v_gene: TRBV27; d_gene: .; CDR3nt: TGTGCCAGCAGTTTAAGTAGGAGCAGCAATCAGCCCCAGCATTTT; CDR3aa: CASSLSRSSNQPQHF
abundance: .; j_gene: TRBJ2-1; v_gene: TRBV11-3; d_gene: .; CDR3nt: TGTGCCAGCAGCCCAAGGGGAGGAAATGAGCAGTTCTTC; CDR3aa: CASSPRGGNEQFF
abundance: few; j_gene: TRBJ1-3; v_gene: TRBV7-8; d_gene: .; CDR3nt: TGTGCCAGCAGCTTAGGATGGGGCGGGGAGATTAACACCATATATTTT; CDR3aa: CASSLGWGGEINTIYF
abundance: .; j_gene: TRBJ1-1; v_gene: TRBV15; d_gene: .; CDR3nt: TGTGCCACCAGCAGATGGACAGCTTCAAACACTGAAGCTTTCTTT; CDR3aa: CATSRWTASNTEAFF
abundance: .; j_gene: TRBJ2-3; v_gene: TRBV5-1; d_gene: .; CDR3nt: TGCGCCAGCACCTGGACGGGAGGCACAGATACGCAGTATTTT; CDR3aa: CASTWTGGTDTQYF
abundance: .; j_gene: TRBJ2-3; v_gene: TRBV5-1; d_gene: .; CDR3nt: .; CDR3aa: CASSILAGGRSGTDTQYF
abundance: .; j_gene: TRBJ1-1; v_gene: TRBV5-4; d_gene: .; CDR3nt: TGTGCCAGCAGCACCGACAACATGAACACTGAAGCTTTCTTT; CDR3aa: CASSTDNMNTEAFF
abundance: .; j_gene: TRBJ2-1; v_gene: TRBV5-1; d_gene: .; CDR3nt: TGCGCCAGCAGCCAAGCGATACTAGTTGCGGATGAGCAGTTCTTC; CDR3aa: CASSQAILVADEQFF
abundance: .; j_gene: TRBJ2-3; v_gene: TRBV13; d_gene: .; CDR3nt: TGTGCCAGCACCAAAGTTAGGGGGGGGCCTGGTAGTGCAGATACGCAGTATTTT; CDR3aa: CASTKVRGGPGSADTQYF
abundance: once; j_gene: TRBJ1-5; v_gene: TRBV28; d_gene: .; CDR3nt: TGTGCCAGCAGTTTCCGGGGACAGCCCCAGCATTTT; CDR3aa: CASSFRGQPQHF
abundance: few; j_gene: TRBJ1-1; v_gene: TRBV25-1; d_gene: .; CDR3nt: TGTGCCAGCAGTGCGACAGCCTCCACTGAAGCTTTCTTT; CDR3aa: CASSATASTEAFF
abundance: .; j_gene: TRBJ1-5; v_gene: TRBV5-4; d_gene: TRBD1; CDR3nt: TGTGCCAGCAGCGACGGGACAGGGGTCCAGCCCCAGCATTTT; CDR3aa: CASSDGTGVQPQHF
abundance: once; j_gene: TRBJ2-7; v_gene: TRBV27; d_gene: TRBD2; CDR3nt: TGTGCCAGCAGTTTACGGGCTAGCGGGGGCTCCTACGAGCAGTACTTC; CDR3aa: CASSLRASGGSYEQYF
abundance: .; j_gene: TRBJ1-1; v_gene: TRBV4-1; d_gene: TRBD1; CDR3nt: TGCGCCAGCAGCCATCCCGGGACAGCTCCGGAAGCTTTCTTT; CDR3aa: CASSHPGTAPEAFF
abundance: .; j_gene: TRBJ2-1; v_gene: TRBV9; d_gene: TRBD2; CDR3nt: TGTGCCAGCAGTGAGACTAGCGGGAGGACCTACAATGAGCAGTTCTTC; CDR3aa: CASSETSGRTYNEQFF
abundance: .; j_gene: TRBJ1-2; v_gene: TRBV28; d_gene: .; CDR3nt: TGTGCCAGCAGGTTACCGGGAACTTATGGCTACACCTTC; CDR3aa: CASRLPGTYGYTF
abundance: few; j_gene: TRBJ1-2; v_gene: TRBV9; d_gene: .; CDR3nt: TGTGCCAGCAGCGTAGTCCCCGTGGCCACAGATGGCTACACCTTC; CDR3aa: CASSVVPVATDGYTF
abundance: .; j_gene: TRBJ1-5; v_gene: TRBV7-2; d_gene: .; CDR3nt: TGTGCCAGCAGCTTAGCAACAGATTATAGCAATCAGCCCCAGCATTTT; CDR3aa: CASSLATDYSNQPQHF
abundance: .; j_gene: TRBJ1-4; v_gene: TRBV29-1; d_gene: .; CDR3nt: TGCAGCGTTGTTAGCCCAACTAATGAAAAACTGTTTTTT; CDR3aa: CSVVSPTNEKLFF
abundance: .; j_gene: TRBJ2-5; v_gene: TRBV6-6; d_gene: TRBD2; CDR3nt: TGTGCCAGCAGTCATTCGGGGGGGCAAGAGACCCAGTACTTC; CDR3aa: CASSHSGGQETQYF
abundance: once; j_gene: TRBJ2-1; v_gene: TRBV10-3; d_gene: .; CDR3nt: TGTGCCATCAGTGAGATGGGGGGAAATTACAATGAGCAGTTCTTC; CDR3aa: CAISEMGGNYNEQFF
abundance: .; j_gene: TRBJ2-3; v_gene: TRBV29-1; d_gene: TRBD2; CDR3nt: TGCAGCGTTGCTCCGACTAGCCTGACCACAGATACGCAGTATTTT; CDR3aa: CSVAPTSLTTDTQYF
abundance: .; j_gene: TRBJ2-5; v_gene: TRBV10-3; d_gene: TRBD2; CDR3nt: TGTGCCATCCTTCTAGCGGGGGGGCCGGGTGAGACCCAGTACTTC; CDR3aa: CAILLAGGPGETQYF
abundance: .; j_gene: TRBJ1-3; v_gene: TRBV7-2; d_gene: .; CDR3nt: TGTGCCAGCAGCTTATTTGCAGGGTCTGGAAACACCATATATTTT; CDR3aa: CASSLFAGSGNTIYF